This T cell receptor beta chain originates from a study of blood T cell repertoires in COVID-19. Background on the study: Some COVID-19 samples were acute and others convalescent; all came from the United States, Italy and Spain.

Germline assignment: CDR1 MGHRA and CDR2 YSYEKL. The V and J ends lost 6 bases and 7 bases, in that order; junction bases with no gene match: 15. The CDR3 covers 17 residues. Here immunoSEQ multiplex PCR was the method, and the copy in TCRdb shows in-frame clones only, minus some. The repertoire includes approximately 100,000 clones, approximately 88% of them detected once, and about 6% sits in the top ten. The clonotype comes from a woman in her sixties or seventies with acute or convalescent COVID-19. The J gene is TRBJ1-6, the V gene TRBV4-1; 7 nucleotides line up with TRBD1. The sample comprised peripheral blood. In DNA, the CDR3 is TGCGCCAGCAGTCCCACTCCAAGTCGGGACAGCAATTCACCCCTCCACTTT. Translated: CASSPTPSRDSNSPLHF.